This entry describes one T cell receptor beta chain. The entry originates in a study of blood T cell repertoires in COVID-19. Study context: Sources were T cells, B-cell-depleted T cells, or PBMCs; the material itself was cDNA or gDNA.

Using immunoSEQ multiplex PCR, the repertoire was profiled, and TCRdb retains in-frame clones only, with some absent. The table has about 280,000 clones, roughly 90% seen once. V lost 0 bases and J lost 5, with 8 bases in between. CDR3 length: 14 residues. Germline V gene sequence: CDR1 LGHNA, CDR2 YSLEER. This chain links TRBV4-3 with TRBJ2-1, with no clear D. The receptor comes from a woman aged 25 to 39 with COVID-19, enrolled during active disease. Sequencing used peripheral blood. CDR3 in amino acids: CASSQDQTNNEQFF. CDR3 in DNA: TGCGCCAGCAGCCAAGATCAGACAAACAATGAGCAGTTCTTC.